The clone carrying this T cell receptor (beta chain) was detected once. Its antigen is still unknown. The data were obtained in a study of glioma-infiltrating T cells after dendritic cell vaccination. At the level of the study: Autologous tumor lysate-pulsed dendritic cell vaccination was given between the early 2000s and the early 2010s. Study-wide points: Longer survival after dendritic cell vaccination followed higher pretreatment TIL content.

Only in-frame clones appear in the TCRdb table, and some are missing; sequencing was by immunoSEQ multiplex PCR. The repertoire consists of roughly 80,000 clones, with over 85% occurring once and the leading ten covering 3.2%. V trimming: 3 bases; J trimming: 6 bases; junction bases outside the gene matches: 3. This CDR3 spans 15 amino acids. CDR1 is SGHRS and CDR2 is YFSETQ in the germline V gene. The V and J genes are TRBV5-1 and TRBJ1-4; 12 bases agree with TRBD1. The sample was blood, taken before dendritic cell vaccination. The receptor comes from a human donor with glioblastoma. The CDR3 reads CASSWGTGGYEKLFF. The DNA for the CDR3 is TGCGCCAGCAGCTGGGGGACAGGGGGCTATGAAAAACTGTTTTTT.